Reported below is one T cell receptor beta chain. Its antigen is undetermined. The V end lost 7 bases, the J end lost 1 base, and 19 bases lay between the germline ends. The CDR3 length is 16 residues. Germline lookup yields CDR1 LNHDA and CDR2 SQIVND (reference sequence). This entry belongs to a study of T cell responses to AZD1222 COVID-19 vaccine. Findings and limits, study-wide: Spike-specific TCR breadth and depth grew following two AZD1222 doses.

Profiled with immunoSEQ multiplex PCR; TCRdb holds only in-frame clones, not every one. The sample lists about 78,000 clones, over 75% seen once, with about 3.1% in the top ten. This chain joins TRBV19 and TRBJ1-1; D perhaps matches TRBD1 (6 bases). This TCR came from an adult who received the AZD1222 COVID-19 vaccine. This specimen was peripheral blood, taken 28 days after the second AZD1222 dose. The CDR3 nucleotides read TGTGCCAGTAAAGGGGGACGCGGGAACTGGAACACTGAAGCTTTCTTT. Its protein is CASKGGRGNWNTEAFF.